The rows below give T cell receptor beta chains drawn from one sample of a study of T cells after yellow fever vaccination. TCRdb itself ran the 5' RACE reads through MiXCR, one entry per CDR3 protein. The table has about 120,000 distinct CDR3 sequences, almost 9% seen once. The sequencing here drew on CD8+ T cells sorted from PBMCs, taken on the day of the yellow fever booster vaccination. These receptors were collected from a man between 18 and 29 years old who received the YFV17D yellow fever vaccine. The CDR3 runs from the conserved cysteine through the conserved F or W. A D gene is named only where the DNA matches it firmly. Clone size is given for some rows only: seen once, a few or many times, or a class if the clone is expanded.

cdr3_nt cdr3_aa v_call clone_size j_call d_call cdr3_length
TGTGCCAGCAGCTTAAGCCGGACGGAGAATCAGCCCCAGCATTTT CASSLSRTENQPQHF TRBV7-8 NA TRBJ1-5 NA 15
TGCGCCAGCAGCCAAGACGCCGGGGTAAGAAGCACAGATACGCAGTATTTT CASSQDAGVRSTDTQYF TRBV4-1 few TRBJ2-3 NA 17
TGTGCCAGCAGTGTGAAGACCGGGACAGTCTATGGCTACACCTTC CASSVKTGTVYGYTF TRBV12-3/TRBV12-4 NA TRBJ1-2 TRBD1 15
TGTGCCAGCAGCTTAGTGTCCGAGCAGTTCTTC CASSLVSEQFF TRBV7-6 few TRBJ2-1 NA 11
TGTGCCAGCAGTTACTCGAGCTGCTACGAGCAGTACTTC CASSYSSCYEQYF TRBV6-2/TRBV6-3 once TRBJ2-7 NA 13
TGTGCCAGCAGTTACTCGAGCCCAGCGGCTTATGGCTACACCTTC CASSYSSPAAYGYTF TRBV6-5 NA TRBJ1-2 NA 15
TGTGCCAGCAGCGGGACAGCCGGGGAGCTGTTTTTT CASSGTAGELFF TRBV7-9 many TRBJ2-2 TRBD1 12
TGTGCCAGCAGCTTAGGAAGTGGGGCATTCTACGAGCAGTACTTC CASSLGSGAFYEQYF TRBV11-2 NA TRBJ2-7 NA 15
TGTGCCAGCAGCCCGGACGGAGGTTACGAGCAGTACTTC CASSPDGGYEQYF TRBV5-4 few TRBJ2-7 NA 13
TGCGCCAGCAGCCAAGTCGTCCCGGACCTCCTAGAGACAGATACGCAGTATTTT CASSQVVPDLLETDTQYF TRBV4-1 few TRBJ2-3 NA 18
TGTGCCAGCAGTTTAGGGACAGGGGCGAACACTGAAGCTTTCTTT CASSLGTGANTEAFF TRBV27 many TRBJ1-1 TRBD1 15
TGTGCCAGCAGCCCATACGCGACTGCTAACTATGGCTACACCTTC CASSPYATANYGYTF TRBV5-5 many TRBJ1-2 NA 15
TGTGCCAGCAGTTACCCGGGACAGCCATTCTTC CASSYPGQPFF TRBV6-2/TRBV6-3 few TRBJ1-2 TRBD1 11
TGTGCCAGCAGCCCAGGGTCGGAGTTCTTC CASSPGSEFF TRBV14 few TRBJ2-1 NA 10
TGCAGTGCTAGAGGGGTTAAGCGGGGGGGCCTAACAGATACGCAGTATTTT CSARGVKRGGLTDTQYF TRBV20-1 few TRBJ2-3 TRBD2 17
TGTGCCAGCAGTGAACGTACAGGGGCGTCCGGGGAGCTGTTTTTT CASSERTGASGELFF TRBV25-1 few TRBJ2-2 TRBD1 15
TGTGCCAGCAGTCTGGACAGGGCTAACTATGGCTACACCTTC CASSLDRANYGYTF TRBV27 NA TRBJ1-2 TRBD1 14
TGTGCCAGCCGGAGTGGGGCTTTAGCTGGAAACACCATATATTTT CASRSGALAGNTIYF TRBV6-6 NA TRBJ1-3 NA 15
TGCGCCAGCAGTATCGGGGGGTTCTATGGCTACACCTTC CASSIGGFYGYTF TRBV10-2 few TRBJ1-2 NA 13
TGCAGTGCTAGAGATATGCTAGCGGACTCCTACGAGCAGTACTTC CSARDMLADSYEQYF TRBV20-1 NA TRBJ2-7 TRBD2 15
TGTGCCAGCAGCTTAGCAAGGCGGAGCGTTGAAAAACTGTTTTTT CASSLARRSVEKLFF TRBV7-2 NA TRBJ1-4 NA 15
TGTGCCAGCAGCGAGGGGGACAGGAGAGCCAAAAACATTCAGTACTTC CASSEGDRRAKNIQYF TRBV5-4 NA TRBJ2-4 TRBD1 16
TGTGCCAGCAGCTTAGCTAGGGAGGACACTGAAGCTTTCTTT CASSLAREDTEAFF TRBV7-6 NA TRBJ1-1 NA 14
TGTGCCAGCGGGCCCACACCGCAGCCCGATTACGAGCAGTACTTC CASGPTPQPDYEQYF TRBV19 many TRBJ2-7 NA 15
TGTGCCAGCAGCCACTCCCCACAGGGGCGCAATCAGCCCCAGCATTTT CASSHSPQGRNQPQHF TRBV12-3/TRBV12-4 many TRBJ1-5 TRBD1 16
TGTGCCAGCTCACCAGGGGGGGCTGGCACTGAAGCTTTCTTT CASSPGGAGTEAFF TRBV18 NA TRBJ1-1 NA 14
TGCGCCAGCAGCCGCGGGACTGGGGGCAATCAGCCCCAGCATTTT CASSRGTGGNQPQHF TRBV4-3 NA TRBJ1-5 NA 15
TGTGCCAGCAGTTACGTCATCGGGACTAGAATTGGGCCCAGGGATGAGCAGTTCTTC CASSYVIGTRIGPRDEQFF TRBV6-5 few TRBJ2-1 TRBD2 19
TGCGCCAGCAGCTTGTCAGCGGGGGGCCGCAATGAGCAGTTCTTC CASSLSAGGRNEQFF TRBV5-1 few TRBJ2-1 TRBD2 15
TGTGCCAGCAGCGCACACCCCGGGACCGCCAATGAGCAGTTCTTC CASSAHPGTANEQFF TRBV11-2 few TRBJ2-1 NA 15
TGCGCCAGCAGCCAAGATCAACCCCAGGGCCTCGCTGAAAAACTGTTTTTT CASSQDQPQGLAEKLFF TRBV4-3 few TRBJ1-4 NA 17
TGTGCCAGCAGCCAATGGACAAAAGAGGACACCGGGGAGCTGTTTTTT CASSQWTKEDTGELFF TRBV3-1 few TRBJ2-2 NA 16
TGTGCCAGCAGCGCCGACACAGGGCCCAACTATGGCTACACCTTC CASSADTGPNYGYTF TRBV9 few TRBJ1-2 NA 15
TGCAGCGTTGATCGGGCATACAATGAGCAGTTCTTC CSVDRAYNEQFF TRBV29-1 NA TRBJ2-1 NA 12
TGTGCCAGCAGTTACGAGAGGATGGGGGCCTACAATGAGCAGTTCTTC CASSYERMGAYNEQFF TRBV28 few TRBJ2-1 NA 16
TGTGCCAGCAGCTTAGAGTACGGAGGAGGGACCCAGTACTTC CASSLEYGGGTQYF TRBV7-9 many TRBJ2-5 NA 14
TGTGCCAGCAGCTTAGAAACGGTGACTGAAGCTTTCTTT CASSLETVTEAFF TRBV11-2 many TRBJ1-1 NA 13
TGCGCCAGCAGCCAAGAGGCTCCCGGGACTATAATCCAAGAGACCCAGTACTTC CASSQEAPGTIIQETQYF TRBV4-1 NA TRBJ2-5 TRBD2 18
TGCGCCAGCAGCTTGGTAGGGGACAGGAATGAGCAGTTCTTC CASSLVGDRNEQFF TRBV5-1 many TRBJ2-1 TRBD1 14
TGTGCCAGCAGCTTGACTGGACAGGGGAGAATCAGCAATCAGCCCCAGCATTTT CASSLTGQGRISNQPQHF TRBV7-9 few TRBJ1-5 TRBD1 18
TGTGCCAGTAGTATAGATCTATCGGCAGGGGGTGGCTACACCTTC CASSIDLSAGGGYTF TRBV19 NA TRBJ1-2 TRBD1 15
TGCGCCAGCAGCCAAGACAGGGAAGGGGACTATGGCTACACCTTC CASSQDREGDYGYTF TRBV4-1 many TRBJ1-2 NA 15
TGTGCCAGCAGCCACCCCCCTCGACAGGGTTGGTCGGAGACCCAGTACTTC CASSHPPRQGWSETQYF TRBV7-6 NA TRBJ2-5 TRBD1 17
TGTGCCAGCAGCTCGAATTCCCTAGGAGGGGCTGAAGCTTTCTTT CASSSNSLGGAEAFF TRBV7-8 NA TRBJ1-1 NA 15
TGTGCCATCAGCGGGGCGGGGGGCAATCAGCCCCAGCATTTT CAISGAGGNQPQHF TRBV10-3 NA TRBJ1-5 NA 14
TGCAGTGCTAGCCTAACCTACAATGAGCAGTTCTTC CSASLTYNEQFF TRBV20-1 NA TRBJ2-1 NA 12
TGTGCCAGCAGCCAGGGGGAGACCCAGTACTTC CASSQGETQYF TRBV7-9 many TRBJ2-5 NA 11
TGTGCCAGCAGTACCCCCGGGACAGGGGGTGGAAAGTACTTC CASSTPGTGGGKYF TRBV12-3/TRBV12-4 few TRBJ2-7 TRBD1 14
TGTGCCAGCAGCCCTCTTGCGGGGGGTAACAATGAGCAGTTCTTC CASSPLAGGNNEQFF TRBV12-3/TRBV12-4 few TRBJ2-1 TRBD2 15
TGTGCCACCAGCACGTTCTTCCGGGACAGTCTGAATCAGCCCCAGCATTTT CATSTFFRDSLNQPQHF TRBV15 few TRBJ1-5 TRBD1 17
TGCAGTGCTAGGGGAATAGCGGGGGGCCCGGAGGGAGACATTCAGTACTTC CSARGIAGGPEGDIQYF TRBV20-1 NA TRBJ2-4 TRBD2 17
TGTGCCAGCAGCTCTCGGACGGATACGCAGTATTTT CASSSRTDTQYF TRBV27 few TRBJ2-3 NA 12
TGTGCCAGCAAGCAGGGAGGGACCGGGGAGCTGTTTTTT CASKQGGTGELFF TRBV9 few TRBJ2-2 TRBD2 13
TGCGCCAGCAGCAAGGGACTAGCGGGCTACAATGAGCAGTTCTTC CASSKGLAGYNEQFF TRBV5-1 few TRBJ2-1 TRBD2 15
TGTGCCAGCAGCGTCCCTGGCGGGTATGGCTACACCTTC CASSVPGGYGYTF TRBV7-9 few TRBJ1-2 NA 13
TGCAGCGTTGGGAAACGAAACACCATATATTTT CSVGKRNTIYF TRBV29-1 NA TRBJ1-3 NA 11
TGCAGTGCTAGATCGGGACTAGAAGAGACCCAGTACTTC CSARSGLEETQYF TRBV20-1 few TRBJ2-5 TRBD2 13